This T cell receptor (beta chain) was retrieved from a study of blood T cell repertoires in COVID-19. About the research overall: The origin of the acute and convalescent COVID-19 samples was the United States, Italy and Spain.

The authors' processing: For nucleated cells, counts were estimated from reference gene primer amplification. Assay: immunoSEQ multiplex PCR; the TCRdb copy retains only in-frame clones and omits some. The DNA gave D and trimming, while V, J and clone size come from that table. The sample holds 200,000 to 300,000 clones, nearly 90% seen once. Source material: PBMCs or T cells enriched from blood (not recorded which). The receptor comes from a woman in her twenties or thirties with acute COVID-19.

The CDR3 sequence: CASSLSGQRNTEAFF. Written as DNA, the CDR3 is TGTGCCAGCAGCCTAAGTGGACAGAGGAACACTGAAGCTTTCTTT. The chain joins TRBV7-8 to TRBJ1-1; D is possibly TRBD1 (6 bases). Germline values: CDR1 SGHVS, CDR2 FQNEAQ. The CDR3 is 15 residues long. Trimming cost V 5 bases and J 1 base, with 14 bases left between them.